Listed below are T cell receptor beta chains from one sample, sequenced in a study of T cell responses to AZD1222 COVID-19 vaccine. Repertoires were generated with immunoSEQ multiplex PCR, while TCRdb's copy carries only in-frame clones and drops some. The sample has over 100,000 clones, nearly 90% seen once; the top ten hold approximately 19%. The sample here was peripheral blood, taken on day 0 of AZD1222 vaccination. These TCRs come from an adult in good health. The conserved cysteine and the conserved F or W are not part of the CDR3 here.

TRBV13 | ASSIRLSYGYT
TRBV2 | ASSDTGETEAF
TRBV5-4 | ASSLAGGKTNEQF
TRBV9 | ASSVGPGKNTEAF
TRBV12-3/TRBV12-4 | ASSLDGADTQY
TRBV12-3/TRBV12-4 | ASSFNYGYT
TRBV3-1/TRBV3-2 | ASSQDQGSGNTIY
TRBV4-3 | ASSQGASQGYNSPLH
TRBV7-3 | ASSPGLIALAEAGDTQY
TRBV5-5 | ASSLGVPAGNTIY
TRBV27 | ASSLLIRGRQGDYT
TRBV2 | ASSKEGQLNTEAF
TRBV28 | ASSLGAALGQSSSSSNQPQH
TRBV20-1 | SASMGLVQPQH
TRBV9 | ASSARRDRDLGGYGYT
TRBV2 | ASSLLTGGNQPQH
TRBV19 | ASSRRQGSHNEQF
TRBV11-2 | ASSLRGGLYGYT
TRBV29-1 | SVVGQGGNQPQH
TRBV7-7 | ASSLRAGSYNEQF
TRBV2 | ASSDTSGYQETQY
TRBV6-5 | ASRTGGWMGYGYT
TRBV5-4 | ASSIPGLGVPDTQY
TRBV10-3 | AISDWQTNEKLF
TRBV14 | ASSHLGGGTEAF
TRBV29-1 | SVETDTQY
TRBV7-8 | ASSLVLGNGYT
TRBV18 | ASSPARGWSGTGELF
TRBV19 | ASSIPTAPYGYT
TRBV4-2 | ASSQERDTEAF
TRBV7-6 | ASSLVLETQY
TRBV11-3 | ASSLRGVGTEAF
TRBV20-1 | SARSGQGAI
TRBV4-1 | ASSQDPLRLGVFPEAF
TRBV7-2 | ASSPFAGVETQY
TRBV5-3 | ARSSRQGATYNEQF
TRBV6-5 | ASSPIGLAVGEQY
TRBV28 | ASSAGTGGITDTQY
TRBV6-5 | ASRDDRGWNSPLH
TRBV5-1 | ASSGGQGKGEKLF
TRBV18 | ASSPPRSGGRPYNEQF
TRBV7-8 | ASSLYFTEAF
TRBV28 | ASSNDETYEQY